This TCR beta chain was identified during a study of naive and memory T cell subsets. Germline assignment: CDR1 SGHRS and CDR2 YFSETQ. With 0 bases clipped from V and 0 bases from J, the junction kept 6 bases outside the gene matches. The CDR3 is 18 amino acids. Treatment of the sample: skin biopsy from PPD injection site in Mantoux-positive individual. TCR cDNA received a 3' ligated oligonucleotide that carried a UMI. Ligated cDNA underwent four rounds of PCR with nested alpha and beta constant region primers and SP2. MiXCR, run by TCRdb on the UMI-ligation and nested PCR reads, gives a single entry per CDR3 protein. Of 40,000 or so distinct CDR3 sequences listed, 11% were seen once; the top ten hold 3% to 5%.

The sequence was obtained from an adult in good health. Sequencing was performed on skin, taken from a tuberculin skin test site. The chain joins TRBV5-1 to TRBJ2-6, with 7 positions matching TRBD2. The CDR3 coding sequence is TGCGCCAGCAGCTTGGTTGGTAGCGGGTCCTCTGGGGCCAACGTCCTGACTTTC. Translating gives CASSLVGSGSSGANVLTF.